This entry is about one T cell receptor (beta chain). TCRdb fed the 5' RACE reads into MiXCR, producing one record per CDR3 protein. The table includes tens of thousands of distinct CDR3 sequences, around 15% detected once. This specimen belongs to a study of early T cells in non-severe SARS-CoV-2 infection. As for the study in general: Investigators sequenced bulk RNA drawn from unsorted whole blood, and chains remained unpaired.

Germline values: CDR1 MNHEY, CDR2 SVGEGT. With V trimmed by 0 bases and J by 2 bases, 4 bases remained unmatched. The CDR3 covers 16 residues. Source material: whole blood. The TCR sequence derives from an adult who was a healthcare worker with PCR-confirmed SARS-CoV-2 infection or an uninfected control (not recorded which). This chain links TRBV6-2 or TRBV6-3 with TRBJ2-7, with 10 bases fitting TRBD2. DNA for the CDR3: TGTGCCAGCAGTTACTCTAGCGGGAGGTCCACCTACGAGCAGTACTTC. Encoded protein: CASSYSSGRSTYEQYF.